The 3 T cell receptor beta chains below were found in one sample sequenced in a study of cytomegalovirus exposure and HLA in healthy donors. Both 60 Vbeta primers and 13 Jbeta primers went into the PCR. The assay was immunoSEQ multiplex PCR, and TCRdb's table has in-frame clones only and misses some. The ten most abundant clones cover 12% of a sample with some 53,000 clones. Source material: PBMCs. These receptors came from a woman between 55 and 75 years old in good health and CMV-seropositive.

The J gene is TRBJ2-2, the V gene TRBV5-1; no definite D call. Germline values: CDR1 SGHRS, CDR2 YFSETQ. This CDR3 contains 15 residues. Trimming shortened V by 2 bases and J by 1 base, and 9 bases separated the two germline ends. Written as DNA, the CDR3 is TGCGCCAGCAGCTTTCAGTCTCAGAACACCGGGGAGCTGTTTTTT. It yields the protein CASSFQSQNTGELFF.

The chain combines TRBV28 with TRBJ1-5, with D maybe TRBD1 (5 bases). V lost 6 bases to trimming and J lost 5 bases, with 14 bases between them. Germline assignment: CDR1 MDHEN and CDR2 SYDVKM. This CDR3 has 14 amino acids. As DNA, the CDR3 is TGTGCCAGCAGGAAGACAGCCAATTATCAGCCCCAGCATTTT. This encodes CASRKTANYQPQHF.

This sequence joins TRBV7-9 and TRBJ2-7; D perhaps matches TRBD1 (5 bases). CDR3 length equals 14 residues. V was shortened by 6 bases and J by 0 bases, with 12 bases between the two germline ends. The germline CDR1 and CDR2 sequences are SEHNR and FQNEAQ (reference sequence). The CDR3 sequence is CASSHQGNSYEQYF. The CDR3 coding sequence is TGTGCCAGCAGTCACCAGGGAAACTCCTACGAGCAGTACTTC.